This T cell receptor beta chain originates from a study of beta chain features in type 1 diabetes. Study-wide background: The patient and healthy donor groups were comparable for age, gender and cell yields. All samples combined gave 90 million to 130 million sorted cells for examination.

Concerning this clone itself: Antigen unknown.

Expressed TCRB transcripts were sequenced because the isolated RNA had all been reverse transcribed beforehand. Profiling relied on immunoSEQ multiplex PCR, and the TCRdb table lists in-frame clones only, not all of them. The sample records 200,000 to 300,000 clones, 25% to 35% being singletons. Germline V lookup: CDR1 WSHSY, CDR2 SAAADI. The CDR3 loop spans 15 amino acids. V was clipped by 2 bases and J by 2 bases, with 13 bases between them. Whole-study results and caveats: For type 1 diabetes patients, VDJ junctions showed fewer insertions and more deletions.

This clonotype originated in a man aged 30 to 39 in good health. This rearrangement joins TRBV10-2 to TRBJ2-7, with D maybe TRBD2 (6 bases). The sequencing sample was made of central memory CD4+ T cells from blood. CDR3 coding DNA: TGCGCCAGCAGTGAGCGAAGTAGCGGACCCTACGAGCAGTACTTC. Its protein product is CASSERSSGPYEQYF.